This TCR beta chain emerged from a study of HIV-infected children after antiretroviral therapy interruption. About the study: For the interruption arm, samples span week 0 through about 3 years after study end. Weeks 0, 48 and 150 were sampled under continuous treatment.

This clonotype has a count of ten or more. The TCR library was built from RNA with a 3' RACE protocol and unique molecular identifiers. TCRdb fed the 3' RACE reads into MiXCR, producing one record per CDR3 protein. In the table there are approximately 96,000 distinct CDR3 sequences, roughly 6.4% of which are singletons. Noted treatment: PENTA 11 planned treatment interruption arm or continuous ART arm. CDR3 length: 13 residues. The germline V gene encodes CDR1 GTSNPN and CDR2 SVGIG (reference sequence). Trimming took 5 bases from V and 6 from J, leaving 17 bases between them. This TCR was sampled from a pool of human donors with HIV. The chain recombines TRBV30 with TRBJ2-7; D might be TRBD1 (6 bases). Sequencing was performed on CD45RA+ CD4+ T cells from PBMCs, pooled from several time points, taken from a donor given antiretroviral therapy, either interrupted or continuous. This sample's subset: naive CD4+ CD45RA+ CD45RO- T cells. The CDR3 loop is CAWARGGLSEQYF. The CDR3 coding sequence is TGTGCCTGGGCAAGAGGGGGTTTGAGCGAGCAGTACTTC.